Listed here are 2 T cell receptor beta chains from one sample, sequenced in a study of shared clonotypes between healthy human individuals. Profiled with immunoSEQ multiplex PCR; TCRdb holds only in-frame clones, not every one. The sample comprises nearly 600,000 clones, roughly 95% of which are singletons, and around 0.11% rests with the top ten. Terminally differentiated effector memory CD45RA+ cells were excluded by CCR7 positive selection of CD45RO-negative cells. Sequencing was performed on naive CD8+ T cells sorted from blood. Receptors originate from a woman aged 25 to 39 in good health.

The chain is built from TRBV27 and TRBJ2-1; 7 bases are shared with TRBD2. This CDR3 is 17 amino acids long. Germline values: CDR1 MNHEY, CDR2 SMNVEV (reference sequence). Germline trimming cut 1 base from V and 4 bases from J; bases unmatched to any gene: 10. The CDR3 nucleotides are TGTGCCAGCAGTTTATACGAAACCGGGACTACATACAATGAGCAGTTCTTC. Translation gives CASSLYETGTTYNEQFF.

The chain couples TRBV5-7 to TRBJ2-2; D is perhaps TRBD1 (6 bases). TRBV5-7 belongs to the ORF category, with a function that is uncertain. Trimming shortened V by 7 bases and J by 8 bases, and 18 bases separated the two germline ends. The CDR3 spans 14 residues. The CDR3 DNA reads TGTGCCAGCCCTTCGTTAGAGGGGGTAGGGGAGCTGTTTTTT. It translates to CASPSLEGVGELFF.